The following is a TCR beta chain sequence with its context. Its specificity is not known. The assay was immunoSEQ multiplex PCR, and TCRdb's table has in-frame clones only and misses some. The table lists roughly 18,000 clones, about two thirds of them singletons, with approximately 19% in the top ten. The CDR3 covers 14 residues. CDR1 MDHEN and CDR2 SYDVKM come from the germline V gene. With 3 bases removed from V and 2 bases from J, the gap between germline ends came to 11 bases. The sample belongs to a study of OX40 agonist ivuxolimab in advanced cancers. About the study: Dose-escalation patients' cancers were hepatocellular carcinoma, melanoma, renal cell or head and neck cancer. Study findings and constraints: On average, CD8+ T cells showed a greater number of expanded clones than CD4+.

The clonotype was recovered from an adult with an advanced solid tumor such as melanoma, head and neck, liver or kidney cancer. The specimen was CD4+ or CD8+ T cells sorted from blood, collected in a trial of the OX40 agonist ivuxolimab. The rearrangement joins TRBV28 to TRBJ2-7, with D perhaps TRBD1 (6 bases). CDR3 nucleotides: TGTGCCAGCAGTTTTGCAGGGGACACCTACGAGCAGTACTTC. Translation: CASSFAGDTYEQYF.